The clone carrying this TCR beta chain was detected a few times. Its antigen is not identified. This CDR3 contains 13 residues. Trimming removed 2 bases at V and 3 bases at J, with 8 bases between. In TCRdb, the reads were re-called with MiXCR into one record per CDR3 protein. The table has 830,000 or so distinct CDR3 sequences, over 25% seen once. These data are taken from a study of T cell repertoires in cytomegalovirus infection. Study-wide context: Public signatures in TCR beta pointed to CMV infection and matching HLA type.

This specimen was cultured CD8+ T cells from PBMCs, taken from culture after CMV antigen stimulation. The clonotype originates from a human donor in good health (CMV status not recorded). Some clones in this sample may be carry-over from other donors' samples. The gene calls are TRBV12-3 or TRBV12-4 and TRBJ2-7; no firm D call. CDR3 residues: CASSLYQVYEQYF. CDR3 coding DNA: TGTGCCAGCAGTTTATATCAGGTCTACGAGCAGTACTTC.